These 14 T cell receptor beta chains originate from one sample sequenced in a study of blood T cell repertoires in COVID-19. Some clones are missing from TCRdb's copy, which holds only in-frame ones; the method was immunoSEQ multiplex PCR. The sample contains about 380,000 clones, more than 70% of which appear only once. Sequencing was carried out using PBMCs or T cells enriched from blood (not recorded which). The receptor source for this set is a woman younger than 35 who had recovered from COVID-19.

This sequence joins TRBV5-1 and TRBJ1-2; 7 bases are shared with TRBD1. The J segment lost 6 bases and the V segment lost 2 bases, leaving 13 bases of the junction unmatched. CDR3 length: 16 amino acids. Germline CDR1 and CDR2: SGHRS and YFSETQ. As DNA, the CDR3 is TGCGCCAGCAGCTTTCCGACCGACAGGGTAAACGATGGCTACACCTTC. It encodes CASSFPTDRVNDGYTF.

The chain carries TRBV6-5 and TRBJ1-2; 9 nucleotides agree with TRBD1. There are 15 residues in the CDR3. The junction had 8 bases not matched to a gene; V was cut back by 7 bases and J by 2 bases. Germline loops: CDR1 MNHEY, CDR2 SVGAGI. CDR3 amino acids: CASNGPDRGNYGYTF. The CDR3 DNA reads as TGTGCCAGCAATGGACCAGACAGGGGGAACTATGGCTACACCTTC.

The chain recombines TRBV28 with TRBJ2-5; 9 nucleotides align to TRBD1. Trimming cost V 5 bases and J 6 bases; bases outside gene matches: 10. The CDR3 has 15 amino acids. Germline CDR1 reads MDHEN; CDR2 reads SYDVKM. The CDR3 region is CASSARLGQGQTQYF. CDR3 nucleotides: TGTGCCAGCAGTGCCCGACTCGGACAGGGGCAGACCCAGTACTTC.

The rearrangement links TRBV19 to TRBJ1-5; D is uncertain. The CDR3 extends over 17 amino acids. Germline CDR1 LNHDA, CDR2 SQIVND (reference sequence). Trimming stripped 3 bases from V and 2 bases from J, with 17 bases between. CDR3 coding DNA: TGTGCCAGTAGTATCTATCGTCCGGAGCTTGGCAATCAGCCCCAGCATTTT. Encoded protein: CASSIYRPELGNQPQHF. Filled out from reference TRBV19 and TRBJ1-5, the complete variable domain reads DGGITQSPKYLFRKEGQNVTLSCEQNLNHDAMYWYRQDPGQGLRLIYYSQIVNDFQKGDIAEGYSVSREKKESFPLTVTSAQKNPTAFYLCASSIYRPELGNQPQHFGDGTRLSIL.

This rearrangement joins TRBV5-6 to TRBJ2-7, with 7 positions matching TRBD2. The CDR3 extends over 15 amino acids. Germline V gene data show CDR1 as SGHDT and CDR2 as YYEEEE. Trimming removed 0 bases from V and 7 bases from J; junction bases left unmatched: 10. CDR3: CASSLAGGGGREQYF. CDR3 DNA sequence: TGTGCCAGCAGCTTGGCAGGCGGGGGAGGGCGGGAGCAGTACTTC.

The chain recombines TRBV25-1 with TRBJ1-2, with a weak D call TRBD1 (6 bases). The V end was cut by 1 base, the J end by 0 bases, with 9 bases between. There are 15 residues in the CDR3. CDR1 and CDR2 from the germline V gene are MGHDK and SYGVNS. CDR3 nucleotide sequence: TGTGCCAGCAGTGAATTAGGGACATCTAACTATGGCTACACCTTC. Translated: CASSELGTSNYGYTF.

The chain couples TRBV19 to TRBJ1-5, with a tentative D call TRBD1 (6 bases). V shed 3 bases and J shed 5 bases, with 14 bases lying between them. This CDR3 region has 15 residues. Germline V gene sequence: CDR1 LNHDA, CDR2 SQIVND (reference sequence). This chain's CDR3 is CASSMIWGGDQPQHF. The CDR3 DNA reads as TGTGCCAGTAGTATGATATGGGGGGGCGATCAGCCCCAGCATTTT.

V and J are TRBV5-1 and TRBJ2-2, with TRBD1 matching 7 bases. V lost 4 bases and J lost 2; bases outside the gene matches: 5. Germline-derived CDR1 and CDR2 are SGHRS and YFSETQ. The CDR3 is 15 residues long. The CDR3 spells CASSRGTDNTGELFF. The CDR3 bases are TGCGCCAGCAGCAGGGGGACAGACAACACCGGGGAGCTGTTTTTT.

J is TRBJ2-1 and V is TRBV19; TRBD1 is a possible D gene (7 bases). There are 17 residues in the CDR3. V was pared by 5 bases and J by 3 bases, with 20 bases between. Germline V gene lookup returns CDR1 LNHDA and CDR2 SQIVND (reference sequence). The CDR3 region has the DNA TGTGCCAGTAGTTCCACAGGGGTGGGGGGCGTCTACAATGAGCAGTTCTTC. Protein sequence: CASSSTGVGGVYNEQFF.

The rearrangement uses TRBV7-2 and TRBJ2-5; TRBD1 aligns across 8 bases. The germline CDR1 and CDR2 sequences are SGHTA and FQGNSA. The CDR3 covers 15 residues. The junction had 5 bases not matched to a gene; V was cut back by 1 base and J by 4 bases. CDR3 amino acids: CASSLGQGARETQYF. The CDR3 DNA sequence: TGTGCCAGCAGCTTAGGTCAGGGGGCGAGAGAGACCCAGTACTTC.

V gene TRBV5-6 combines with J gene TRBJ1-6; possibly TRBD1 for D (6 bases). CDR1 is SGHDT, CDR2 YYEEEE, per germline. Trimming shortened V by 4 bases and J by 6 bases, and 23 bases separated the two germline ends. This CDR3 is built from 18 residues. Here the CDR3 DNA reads TGTGCCAGCAGCCCACGACGGGGAGGGGGAGAGCGTAATTCACCCCTCCACTTT. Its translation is CASSPRRGGGERNSPLHF.

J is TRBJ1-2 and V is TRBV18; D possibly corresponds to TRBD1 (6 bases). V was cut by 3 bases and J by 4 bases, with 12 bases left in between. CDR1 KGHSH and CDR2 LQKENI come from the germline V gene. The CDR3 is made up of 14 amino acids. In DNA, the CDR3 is TGTGCCAGCTCACCCGAAAGAGGGGGCTATGGCTACACCTTC. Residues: CASSPERGGYGYTF.

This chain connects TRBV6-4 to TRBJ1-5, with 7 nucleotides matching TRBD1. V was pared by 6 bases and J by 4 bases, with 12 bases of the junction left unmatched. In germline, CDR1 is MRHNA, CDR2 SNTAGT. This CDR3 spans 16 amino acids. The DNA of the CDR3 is TGTGCCAGCAGCCACAGGGGCGCGATAGGAAATCAGCCCCAGCATTTT. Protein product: CASSHRGAIGNQPQHF.

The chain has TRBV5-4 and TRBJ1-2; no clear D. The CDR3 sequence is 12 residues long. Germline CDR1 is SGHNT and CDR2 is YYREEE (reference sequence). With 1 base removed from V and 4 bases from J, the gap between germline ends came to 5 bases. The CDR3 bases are TGTGCCAGCAGCTTGACAGTCTATGGCTACACCTTC. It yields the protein CASSLTVYGYTF.